The 27 T cell receptor beta chains below all came from one sample that was sequenced in a study of T cells after yellow fever vaccination. MiXCR, applied by TCRdb to the 5' RACE reads, yields one record per CDR3 protein. The sample holds about 310,000 distinct CDR3 sequences, 3% to 4.5% seen once. The sequencing used PBMCs, collected on the day of the yellow fever booster vaccination. These receptors all come from a man between 18 and 35 years old who received the YFV17D yellow fever vaccine.

V usage is TRBV28 and J usage is TRBJ2-3; 7 bases align to TRBD2. The V and J ends lost 3 bases and 14 bases, in that order; junction bases with no gene match: 17. CDR1 MDHEN and CDR2 SYDVKM come from the germline V gene. This CDR3 comprises 15 residues. CDR3 in amino acids: CASSLGGGSSPTRYF. Written as DNA, the CDR3 is TGTGCCAGCAGTTTGGGGGGGGGGTCTAGCCCCACCAGGTATTTT.

This clonotype showed up many times. V usage is TRBV10-3 and J usage is TRBJ2-5; 8 nucleotides align to TRBD2. Trimming removed 2 bases from V and 1 base from J; junction bases left unmatched: 6. Germline V gene sequence: CDR1 ENHRY, CDR2 SYGVKD. The CDR3 extends over 16 amino acids. As DNA, the CDR3 is TGTGCCATCAGTGAGGGGCTAGCGGGCCTCCAAGAGACCCAGTACTTC. Translation: CAISEGLAGLQETQYF.

This clonotype was counted many times. The V gene is TRBV12-3 or TRBV12-4, the J gene TRBJ1-1; D gene ambiguous. The CDR3 length is 14 residues. The V gene lost 2 bases and the J gene lost 7 bases, with 14 bases spanning the gap. CDR3 residues: CASSLLWGAYEAFF. CDR3 DNA: TGTGCCAGCAGTTTATTGTGGGGAGCCTATGAAGCTTTCTTT.

The chain recombines TRBV7-2 with TRBJ2-7; TRBD1 agrees at 7 bases. V was clipped by 3 bases and J by 3 bases; unmatched bases: 8. The germline CDR1 and CDR2 sequences are SGHTA and FQGNSA. This CDR3 spans 15 amino acids. CDR3 amino acids: CASSFYGTDGYEQYV. In DNA, the CDR3 is TGTGCCAGCAGCTTCTACGGGACAGACGGCTACGAGCAGTACGTC.

This clonotype was picked up many times. The rearrangement joins TRBV5-5 to TRBJ2-1; tentative D call: TRBD2 (6 bases). V dropped 2 bases and J dropped 0 bases, with 12 bases sitting between them. Germline CDR1 is SGHKS and CDR2 is YYEKEE (reference sequence). This CDR3 is 16 amino acids long. The CDR3 here is CASSFSGHHSYNEQFF. The CDR3 DNA is TGTGCCAGCAGCTTTAGCGGCCACCACTCCTACAATGAGCAGTTCTTC.

This clonotype has ten or more counts. The junction shows a germline mismatch at one end, possibly a read error. This rearrangement joins TRBV6-5 to TRBJ2-7; the match to TRBD2 covers 8 bases. From germline, CDR1 is MNHEY and CDR2 SVGAGI. The CDR3 sequence is 14 residues long. This CDR3 is CASSYGLASDEQYF. The CDR3 DNA follows: TGTGCCAGCAGCTACGGACTAGCCTCCGACGAGCAGTACTTC.

The chain uses TRBV7-2 and TRBJ1-3, with a tentative D call TRBD1 (5 bases). CDR1 and CDR2 (germline): SGHTA, FQGNSA. The CDR3 runs 17 residues. V lost 1 base and J lost 4, with 17 bases in between. The DNA of the CDR3 is TGTGCCAGCAGCTTAGTCCCGGGGGATAGTTCGGGAAACACCATATATTTT. Protein sequence: CASSLVPGDSSGNTIYF.

This clonotype turned up a few times. The rearrangement joins TRBV12-3 or TRBV12-4 to TRBJ1-1; D possibly corresponds to TRBD1 (5 bases). Trimming shortened V by 7 bases and J by 0 bases, and 6 bases separated the two germline ends. CDR3 length: 12 residues. The CDR3 here is CASNRLNTEAFF. The CDR3 nucleotides are TGTGCCAGCAACAGGCTGAACACTGAAGCTTTCTTT.

J is TRBJ1-1 and V is TRBV5-1, with D possibly being TRBD1 (5 bases). Germline CDR1 and CDR2: SGHRS and YFSETQ. V was shortened by 4 bases and J by 0 bases, with 13 bases between the two germline ends. The length of the CDR3 is 15 residues. The CDR3 sequence is CASSKIGTVNTEAFF. For the CDR3, the DNA is TGCGCCAGCAGCAAAATAGGGACGGTGAACACTGAAGCTTTCTTT.

V usage is TRBV7-3 and J usage is TRBJ2-5; D ambiguous. The CDR3 length is 13 residues. The V and J ends lost 4 bases and 6 bases respectively, with 12 bases between them. Looked up from germline, CDR1 is SGHTA and CDR2 is FQGTGA. CDR3 in amino acids: CASSSYLGKTQYF. The CDR3 region has the DNA TGTGCCAGCAGCTCCTATCTAGGAAAGACCCAGTACTTC.

This clonotype was counted at least ten times. This chain links TRBV7-9 with TRBJ2-7; no firm D call. CDR3 length: 13 amino acids. Trimming pared 3 bases from V and 3 bases from J, leaving 9 bases between. Germline V lookup: CDR1 SEHNR, CDR2 FQNEAQ (reference sequence). The CDR3 is CASSFTTNYEQYF. CDR3 DNA: TGTGCCAGCAGCTTTACGACCAACTACGAGCAGTACTTC.

This clonotype appeared once. The rearrangement links TRBV5-4 to TRBJ1-2; D uncertain. Germline CDR1 is SGHNT and CDR2 is YYREEE (reference sequence). This CDR3 comprises 13 residues. Between the trimmed V and J ends, which lost 2 bases and 7 bases, there was a span of 12 bases. The CDR3 loop is CASSFPPYTGYTF. CDR3 DNA: TGTGCCAGCAGCTTCCCCCCTTATACTGGCTACACCTTC.

Ten or more counts support this clonotype. V usage is TRBV7-9 and J usage is TRBJ2-4, with D perhaps being TRBD1 or TRBD2 (5 bases each). The germline V gene has CDR1 SEHNR and CDR2 FQNEAQ (reference sequence). This CDR3 spans 12 amino acids. With 2 bases removed from V and 12 bases from J, the gap between germline ends came to 11 bases. The CDR3 DNA reads as TGTGCCAGCAGCTTATCTGGGACGGATCAGTACTTC. Protein sequence: CASSLSGTDQYF. Complete variable domain (other parts from reference TRBV7-9 and TRBJ2-4): DTGVSQNPRHKITKRGQNVTFRCDPISEHNRLYWYRQTLGQGPEFLTYFQNEAQLEKSRLLSDRFSAERPKGSFSTLEIQRTEQGDSAMYLCASSLSGTDQYFGAGTRLSVL.

This clonotype was counted at least ten times. The genes are TRBV5-1 and TRBJ2-3; D might be TRBD1 (7 bases). Germline CDR1 and CDR2: SGHRS and YFSETQ. Trimming removed 4 bases from V and 8 bases from J, with 17 bases in between. The CDR3 totals 14 residues. CDR3 protein: CASSDGQAEGTQYF. DNA for the CDR3: TGCGCCAGCAGCGACGGACAGGCGGAGGGTACGCAGTATTTT.

In this sample, this clonotype turned up many times. This chain connects TRBV6-2 or TRBV6-3 to TRBJ2-1, with TRBD2 matching 11 bases. This CDR3 region has 16 residues. With V trimmed by 7 bases and J by 0 bases, 5 bases remained unmatched. Germline CDR1 MNHEY, CDR2 SVGEGT. The CDR3 DNA reads as TGTGCCAGCACCCGACTAGCGGGGAGCTCCTACAATGAGCAGTTCTTC. Protein sequence: CASTRLAGSSYNEQFF.

The chain uses TRBV7-2 and TRBJ2-3, with 7 bases fitting TRBD2. This CDR3 comprises 15 residues. Germline values: CDR1 SGHTA, CDR2 FQGNSA. Unmatched junction bases numbered 7, after V lost 2 bases and J lost 5 bases. The CDR3 spells CASSLQGGGEDTQYF. The CDR3 nucleotides are TGTGCCAGCAGCTTACAAGGCGGGGGAGAAGATACGCAGTATTTT.

This clonotype showed up many times. The chain links TRBV2 to TRBJ2-2; D gene unclear. The CDR3 contains 11 residues. Germline CDR1 and CDR2: SNHLY and FYNNEI. The ends were cut back, 6 bases at V and 4 bases at J, with 3 bases in the middle. The CDR3 loop is CASSVTGELFF. CDR3 in DNA: TGTGCCAGCAGCGTCACCGGGGAGCTGTTTTTT.

The rearrangement joins TRBV20-1 to TRBJ2-2, with a possible D match to TRBD1 (6 bases). This CDR3 is built from 15 residues. Trimming pared 1 base from V and 8 bases from J, leaving 17 bases between. Per the germline V gene, CDR1 is DFQATT and CDR2 is SNEGSKA (reference sequence). This chain's CDR3 is CSARAIHRDEGELFF. In DNA, the CDR3 is TGCAGTGCTAGAGCAATTCACAGGGATGAAGGGGAGCTGTTTTTT.

This clonotype came up many times. J is TRBJ2-3 and V is TRBV20-1; D is perhaps TRBD1 (6 bases). The CDR3 contains 12 residues. The ends were cut back, 3 bases at V and 4 bases at J, with 8 bases in the middle. Germline-derived CDR1 and CDR2 are DFQATT and SNEGSKA (reference sequence). This CDR3 reads CSASGGADTQYF. The CDR3 bases are TGCAGTGCTAGTGGGGGCGCAGATACGCAGTATTTT.

This clonotype was recorded many times. V usage is TRBV4-1 and J usage is TRBJ2-7; D ambiguous. Germline V gene data show CDR1 as MGHRA and CDR2 as YSYEKL. V was cut by 5 bases and J by 4 bases, with 12 bases left in between. The CDR3 spans 13 residues. CDR3 DNA sequence: TGCGCCAGCAGCTCAGCCCCGTTGTACGAGCAGTACTTC. Translation gives CASSSAPLYEQYF.

This clonotype has a count of ten or more. CDR3 in DNA: TGTGCCTGGAGTGTAGCAGGGATAGATACGCAGTATTTT. This encodes CAWSVAGIDTQYF. The V call is TRBV30, the J call TRBJ2-3; possibly TRBD1 for D (5 bases). The CDR3 has 13 residues. The germline V and J ends were trimmed by 0 bases and 5 bases, with 9 bases remaining between them. Germline V gene lookup returns CDR1 GTSNPN and CDR2 SVGIG (reference sequence).

This clonotype showed up many times. The chain has TRBV28 and TRBJ2-2; 14 bases agree with TRBD2. Germline V gene sequence: CDR1 MDHEN, CDR2 SYDVKM. The junction had 0 bases not matched to a gene; V was cut back by 3 bases and J by 6 bases. This CDR3 region has 15 residues. In nucleotides, the CDR3 is TGTGCCAGCAGTTTGACTAGCGGGGGGGCCGGGGAGCTGTTTTTT. Translated, it gives CASSLTSGGAGELFF.

The chain uses TRBV4-1 and TRBJ1-2; tentative D call: TRBD1 (5 bases). V was pared by 0 bases and J by 4 bases, with 9 bases between. CDR1 and CDR2 (germline): MGHRA, YSYEKL. This CDR3 contains 14 residues. The CDR3 loop reads CASSQELRGYGYTF. CDR3 in DNA: TGCGCCAGCAGCCAAGAGTTGAGGGGCTATGGCTACACCTTC.

This rearrangement joins TRBV18 to TRBJ2-2, with 9 nucleotides matching TRBD1. With 5 bases clipped from V and 7 bases from J, the junction kept 5 bases outside the gene matches. The CDR3 sequence is 14 residues long. The germline V gene has CDR1 KGHSH and CDR2 LQKENI. The CDR3 DNA reads as TGTGCCAGCTCAACGGGACAGGGCATCGGGGAGCTGTTTTTT. As protein: CASSTGQGIGELFF.

This clonotype has just a few counts. The genes are TRBV5-1 and TRBJ1-4; unclear D gene. The CDR3 is 14 residues long. Trimming stripped 5 bases from V and 0 bases from J, with 8 bases between. Germline V lookup: CDR1 SGHRS, CDR2 YFSETQ. DNA for the CDR3: TGCGCCAGCAGATCAGCCTCAACTAATGAAAAACTGTTTTTT. This gives the protein CASRSASTNEKLFF.

There are a few counts of this clonotype. The chain joins TRBV30 to TRBJ1-5, with D unclear. The CDR3 is 13 residues long. V dropped 1 base and J dropped 3 bases, with 7 bases sitting between them. Germline assignment: CDR1 GTSNPN and CDR2 SVGIG (reference sequence). CDR3 loop: CAWSAPDNQPQHF. CDR3 sequence (DNA): TGTGCCTGGAGTGCCCCGGACAATCAGCCCCAGCATTTT.

Turning to this clonotype: A much larger clonotype is one base distant, so this may be a read error. This chain joins TRBV7-2 and TRBJ1-2; perhaps TRBD1 as D (6 bases). V lost 0 bases, J lost 12 bases, and 17 bases lay in between. The germline gives CDR1 SGHTA, CDR2 FQGNSA. The CDR3 is 14 residues long. The CDR3 sequence is CASSLATGAGGDTF. CDR3 sequence (DNA): TGTGCCAGCAGCTTAGCTACGGGGGCCGGAGGCGACACCTTC.